This record covers a single T cell receptor (beta chain). The antigen is unknown. This entry is derived from a study of Ad26.COV2.S vaccination and SARS-CoV-2 variants. The CDR3 runs to 15 residues. The germline CDR1 and CDR2 sequences are LGHNA and YSLEER. V was pared by 0 bases and J by 6 bases, with 7 bases of the junction left unmatched. Libraries were prepared by immunoSEQ multiplex PCR; TCRdb keeps only in-frame clonotypes and omits some of them. This sample has 350,000 to 450,000 clones; 92% occur once, and the top ten carry 3.9%. Points from the study as a whole: Total responses of T cells may have been underestimated by the analyses of TCR breadth and depth. Measurement of non-spike TCR breadth gave similar results in vaccine and placebo recipients. Placebo recipients showed lower spike-specific TCR breadth than vaccinees. Breadth, reportedly substantial, characterized the spike-specific CD8+ and CD4+ T cell responses after vaccination.

This chain connects TRBV4-3 to TRBJ2-7, with 8 nucleotides matching TRBD2. This TCR came from a human donor who had recovered from COVID-19. The sample here was peripheral blood, taken after recovery from COVID-19. The CDR3 loop reads CASSQDFRGGFEQYF. DNA for the CDR3: TGCGCCAGCAGCCAAGATTTCCGGGGGGGCTTCGAGCAGTACTTC.